These 13 T cell receptor beta chains share one sample of origin, sequenced in a study of blood T cell repertoires in COVID-19. Sequenced by immunoSEQ multiplex PCR; TCRdb stores in-frame clones only, minus some. The table shows about 150,000 clones, with roughly nine tenths occurring only once. Source material: peripheral blood. All receptors come from a woman between 55 and 75 years old with active COVID-19.

This clone came up once. The chain combines TRBV14 with TRBJ2-3; D might be TRBD2 (5 bases). V lost 0 bases and J 0 bases, leaving 19 bases between the germline ends. CDR3 length: 19 amino acids. Germline V CDR1 and CDR2: SGHDN, FVKESK. CDR3 sequence: CASSQDVEAVDYSTDTQYF. As DNA, the CDR3 is TGTGCCAGCAGCCAAGATGTAGAAGCGGTCGACTACAGCACAGATACGCAGTATTTT. Combining the CDR3 with reference TRBV14 and TRBJ2-3 gives the whole variable domain EAGVTQFPSHSVIEKGQTVTLRCDPISGHDNLYWYRRVMGKEIKFLLHFVKESKQDESGMPNNRFLAERTGGTYSTLKVQPAELEDSGVYFCASSQDVEAVDYSTDTQYFGPGTRLTVL.

The chain combines TRBV6-5 with TRBJ1-5; 9 bases agree with TRBD1. The trim removed 6 bases at V and 4 bases at J, leaving 4 bases unmatched. CDR1 is MNHEY, CDR2 SVGAGI, per germline. The length of the CDR3 is 14 residues. CDR3 loop: CASRPGTGNQPQHF. DNA for the CDR3: TGTGCCAGCAGGCCCGGGACAGGGAATCAGCCCCAGCATTTT.

The chain is built from TRBV11-3 and TRBJ2-7; 14 positions match TRBD2. The ends lost 5 bases at V and 6 bases at J; junction bases unmatched: 0. The CDR3 spans 13 residues. Per germline, CDR1 SGHNT and CDR2 YENEEA. The CDR3 region is CASSGLAGGEQYF. CDR3 nucleotide sequence: TGTGCCAGCAGCGGACTAGCGGGAGGCGAGCAGTACTTC.

A remark on this clone: The sample holds other DNA sequences that translate to the same CDR3. The chain is built from TRBV28 and TRBJ1-2; D ambiguous. V dropped 5 bases and J dropped 2 bases, with 3 bases sitting between them. Germline loops: CDR1 MDHEN, CDR2 SYDVKM. The CDR3 loop spans 11 amino acids. CDR3 in DNA: TGTGCCAGCAGTATAAACTATGGCTACACCTTC. This gives the protein CASSINYGYTF.

The CDR3 DNA sequence: TGTGCCAGCTCACCACCGTCTAGCGGGTTGAATGAGCAGTTCTTC. Translating it yields CASSPPSSGLNEQFF. This chain links TRBV18 with TRBJ2-1; 8 bases map to TRBD2. Trimming took 0 bases from V and 7 from J; bases not matched to a gene: 5. The CDR3 has 15 amino acids. CDR1 and CDR2 (germline): KGHSH, LQKENI.

The V call is TRBV5-1, the J call TRBJ2-5, with TRBD1 matching over 9 bases. Germline V CDR1 and CDR2: SGHRS, YFSETQ. Losses at the gene ends were 5 bases for V and 5 bases for J; bases not matched to a gene: 10. The CDR3 spans 15 residues. CDR3 sequence: CASRIQTGGRETQYF. The CDR3, as DNA: TGCGCCAGCAGGATACAAACAGGGGGCAGGGAGACCCAGTACTTC.

The CDR3 DNA sequence: TGTGCCAGCAGTTTAACCCCGCCGGGGGGGGCATATGGCTACACCTTC. Translation gives CASSLTPPGGAYGYTF. The chain recombines TRBV6-5 with TRBJ1-2; D may be TRBD1 (6 bases). There are 16 residues in the CDR3. The V end lost 4 bases, the J end lost 5 bases, and 20 bases lay between the germline ends. Germline loops: CDR1 MNHEY, CDR2 SVGAGI.

The gene calls are TRBV12-1 and TRBJ2-3; the D call in the table, TRBD2, was not verified against the DNA. TRBV12-1 represents a pseudogene. This CDR3 is 17 amino acids long. CDR3 amino acids: CASSFLPASSSTDTQYF. The CDR3 DNA sequence: TGTGCCAGCAGCTTTCTTCCCGCTAGTTCGAGCACAGATACGCAGTATTTT.

V and J are TRBV18 and TRBJ1-2, with 8 bases aligning to TRBD1. The V gene's germline CDR1 is KGHSH and CDR2 LQKENI. The trim removed 4 bases at V and 0 bases at J, leaving 7 bases unmatched. This CDR3 is 16 amino acids long. The CDR3 reads CASSQTGAGANYGYTF. CDR3 nucleotide sequence: TGTGCCAGCTCACAGACAGGGGCAGGAGCTAACTATGGCTACACCTTC.

V and J are TRBV28 and TRBJ2-3; D remains ambiguous. Trimming shortened V by 6 bases and J by 2 bases, and 6 bases separated the two germline ends. The CDR3 covers 12 residues. Germline loops: CDR1 MDHEN, CDR2 SYDVKM. The CDR3 reads CASSLNTDTQYF. CDR3 nucleotide sequence: TGTGCCAGCAGCCTAAACACAGATACGCAGTATTTT.

The V and J genes are TRBV28 and TRBJ2-7; D call uncertain. The CDR3 is 11 amino acids. Trimming cost V 3 bases and J 6 bases, with 6 bases left between them. The germline CDR1 and CDR2 sequences are MDHEN and SYDVKM. This CDR3 reads CASSFYPEQYF. The DNA for the CDR3 is TGTGCCAGCAGTTTCTATCCCGAGCAGTACTTC.

The chain uses TRBV7-2 and TRBJ2-5; 11 positions agree with TRBD1. The length of the CDR3 is 16 residues. J was trimmed by 5 bases and V by 3 bases; bases with no gene match: 8. Per the germline V gene, CDR1 is SGHTA and CDR2 is FQGNSA. The CDR3 loop is CASSLSSGQGEETQYF. CDR3 in DNA: TGTGCCAGCAGCTTGTCCTCGGGACAGGGGGAGGAGACCCAGTACTTC.

The chain combines TRBV7-2 with TRBJ2-5, with a weak D call TRBD2 (6 bases). CDR3 length: 16 amino acids. V dropped 2 bases and J dropped 1 base, with 14 bases sitting between them. The germline V gene encodes CDR1 SGHTA and CDR2 FQGNSA. CDR3: CASSLRWREAQETQYF. CDR3 DNA sequence: TGTGCCAGCAGCTTACGTTGGAGGGAGGCCCAAGAGACCCAGTACTTC. Looking up the rest from reference TRBV7-2 and TRBJ2-5 gives the full variable domain: GAGVSQSPSNKVTEKGKDVELRCDPISGHTALYWYRQSLGQGLEFLIYFQGNSAPDKSGLPSDRFSAERTGGSVSTLTIQRTQQEDSAVYLCASSLRWREAQETQYFGPGTRLLVL.